This T cell receptor beta chain was documented in a study of OX40 agonist ivuxolimab in advanced cancers. This table comes from immunoSEQ multiplex PCR, and its TCRdb copy is limited to in-frame clones, with some not included. In the table there are fewer than 90,000 clones, 91% of which are singletons. This clone was counted between two and nine times. The starting material was CD4+ or CD8+ T cells sorted from blood, obtained in a trial of the OX40 agonist ivuxolimab. The clonotype originates from an adult with an advanced solid tumor such as melanoma, head and neck, liver or kidney cancer.

CDR3 DNA: TGTGCCAGCAGTTTCCCCCACACAGATACGCAGTATTTT. Its translation is CASSFPHTDTQYF. The chain employs TRBV28 and TRBJ2-3, with no clear D. Trimming removed 3 bases from V and 2 bases from J, with 6 bases in between. Per the germline V gene, CDR1 is MDHEN and CDR2 is SYDVKM. CDR3 length: 13 residues. The full variable domain, rest sourced from reference TRBV28 and TRBJ2-3, is DVKVTQSSRYLVKRTGEKVFLECVQDMDHENMFWYRQDPGLGLRLIYFSYDVKMKEKGDIPEGYSVSREKKERFSLILESASTNQTSMYLCASSFPHTDTQYFGPGTRLTVL.